The TCR beta chain described here comes from a study of cytomegalovirus exposure and HLA in healthy donors. With 60 Vbeta and 13 Jbeta primers, the PCR was carried out. The table came from immunoSEQ multiplex PCR; TCRdb's copy has only in-frame clones and leaves some out. The sample shows about 110,000 clones, about four fifths of them seen only once. This clone was seen a few times. Specimen: PBMCs. The sequence came from a woman between 18 and 29 years old in good health and CMV-seropositive.

In nucleotides, the CDR3 is TGTGCCAGCAGTTTAAGCAGGGAGGGGAAGGCCCAGCATTTT. Protein: CASSLSREGKAQHF. This chain links TRBV27 with TRBJ1-5; D is possibly TRBD1 (5 bases). The CDR3 has 14 amino acids. Germline V gene sequence: CDR1 MNHEY, CDR2 SMNVEV (reference sequence). V lost 2 bases and J lost 11, with 16 bases in between.